These 21 T cell receptor beta chains originate from one sample sequenced in a study of shared clonotypes between healthy human individuals. Sequencing used immunoSEQ multiplex PCR; TCRdb keeps in-frame clones, though not all of them. The table records some 2,000,000 clones, approximately 95% of them present only once. The specimen was naive CD4+ T cells sorted from blood. The subset was: CD45RA+ positively selected. The receptors shown here come from a man between 18 and 35 years old in good health.

The genes are TRBV18 and TRBJ1-4; tentatively, D is TRBD1 (5 bases). Germline V lookup: CDR1 KGHSH, CDR2 LQKENI. V was clipped by 2 bases and J by 7 bases, with 14 bases between them. This CDR3 region has 15 residues. This chain's CDR3 is CASSPTAGIGEKLFF. CDR3 in DNA: TGTGCCAGCTCACCAACGGCAGGGATTGGTGAAAAACTGTTTTTT.

The chain couples TRBV6-5 to TRBJ1-6; tentatively, D is TRBD1 (6 bases). V lost 2 bases, J lost 9 bases, and 14 bases lay in between. CDR3 length: 15 residues. Germline CDR1 is MNHEY and CDR2 is SVGAGI. CDR3 region: CASSYEGGRGSPLHF. For the CDR3, the DNA is TGTGCCAGCAGTTACGAGGGGGGACGAGGTTCACCCCTCCACTTT.

This chain links TRBV9 with TRBJ2-6; D perhaps matches TRBD1 (6 bases). Trimming left V 4 bases short and J 1 base short, with 15 bases between. The CDR3 runs 17 residues. Germline CDR1 and CDR2: SGDLS and YYNGEE. CDR3 in DNA: TGTGCCAGCAGCTTCTTCGGCACAGGGTCTGGGGCCAACGTCCTGACTTTC. This gives the protein CASSFFGTGSGANVLTF.

This chain uses TRBV30 with TRBJ1-5, with 7 bases identical to TRBD1. The CDR3 is made up of 13 amino acids. Looked up from germline, CDR1 is GTSNPN and CDR2 is SVGIG (reference sequence). V gave up 5 bases and J gave up 4 bases; unmatched junction bases: 5. CDR3 residues: CAWATGTNQPQHF. In DNA form, the CDR3 reads TGTGCCTGGGCGACAGGGACAAATCAGCCCCAGCATTTT.

The chain links TRBV30 to TRBJ2-4, with 8 bases identical to TRBD1. Germline values: CDR1 GTSNPN, CDR2 SVGIG (reference sequence). Germline trimming cut 6 bases from V and 1 base from J; bases unmatched to any gene: 14. This CDR3 comprises 17 residues. The CDR3 reads CACSRRHRGVAKNIQYF. The CDR3 DNA is TGTGCCTGTTCGAGAAGACACAGGGGGGTGGCCAAAAACATTCAGTACTTC.

The rearrangement uses TRBV4-2 and TRBJ1-2; 7 nucleotides align to TRBD1. The germline V gene encodes CDR1 LGHNA and CDR2 YNFKEQ. The CDR3 length is 18 residues. V lost 0 bases, J lost 2 bases, and 12 bases stayed unmatched. The CDR3 region is CASSQDKVIGGENYGYTF. The CDR3 DNA reads as TGTGCCAGCAGCCAAGATAAAGTAATAGGGGGCGAAAACTATGGCTACACCTTC.

Note on this clone: The identical CDR3 is also encoded by other nucleotide sequences in the sample. The CDR3 is CASSPITGVNTEAFF. DNA of the CDR3: TGTGCCAGCTCACCAATCACAGGGGTGAACACTGAAGCTTTCTTT. The chain joins TRBV18 to TRBJ1-1, with 7 positions matching TRBD1. This CDR3 has 15 residues. Trimming took 2 bases from V and 0 from J; bases not matched to a gene: 3. Germline CDR1 is KGHSH and CDR2 is LQKENI.

Comments on this clone: The same CDR3 is also encoded by other DNA sequences in this sample. The V and J genes are TRBV27 and TRBJ2-7; 7 bases match TRBD1. CDR1 and CDR2 (germline): MNHEY, SMNVEV (reference sequence). The CDR3 has 14 amino acids. V shed 3 bases and J 1 base; nucleotides not matched to a gene: 3. The CDR3, as DNA: TGTGCCAGCAGTTTTACGGACAGGTCCTACGAGCAGTACTTC. Protein: CASSFTDRSYEQYF.

The chain employs TRBV29-1 and TRBJ1-1; unclear D gene. CDR1 and CDR2 from the germline V gene are SQVTM and ANQGSEA. CDR3 length equals 16 residues. Trimming cost V 6 bases and J 0 bases, with 20 bases left between them. The CDR3 region is CSVSSSWTGVNTEAFF. The CDR3 DNA is TGCAGCGTGTCATCGTCCTGGACGGGAGTGAACACTGAAGCTTTCTTT.

This rearrangement joins TRBV7-9 to TRBJ2-2; tentatively, D is TRBD1 (6 bases). The CDR3 contains 17 residues. Looked up from germline, CDR1 is SEHNR and CDR2 is FQNEAQ (reference sequence). V shed 0 bases and J shed 3 bases, with 14 bases lying between them. The CDR3 DNA reads as TGTGCCAGCAGCTTAGCTATGTGGGGGCTGGACACCGGGGAGCTGTTTTTT. Amino acid sequence: CASSLAMWGLDTGELFF.

The chain carries TRBV4-3 and TRBJ1-1, with no clear D. The CDR3 covers 14 residues. The germline gives CDR1 LGHNA, CDR2 YSLEER. V was trimmed by 2 bases and J by 1 base, leaving 8 bases between them. The CDR3 coding sequence is TGCGCCAGCAGCCAACTGCGAGAGAACACTGAAGCTTTCTTT. Amino acids: CASSQLRENTEAFF.

The rearrangement joins TRBV4-1 to TRBJ2-7; the D gene is possibly TRBD1 (6 bases). V lost 1 base and J 4 bases, leaving 14 bases between the germline ends. The CDR3 contains 15 residues. Germline loops: CDR1 MGHRA, CDR2 YSYEKL. CDR3 DNA sequence: TGCGCCAGCAGCCAAGTCGGTGGGGGCCTTTACGAGCAGTACTTC. Translation: CASSQVGGGLYEQYF.

Regarding this clone: Additional DNA sequences in this sample encode the identical CDR3. CDR3 nucleotides: TGTGCCATCAGTGAGTTGGGGGGGAGCAATCAGCCCCAGCATTTT. It yields the protein CAISELGGSNQPQHF. The chain employs TRBV10-3 and TRBJ1-5; a weak D match, TRBD1 (5 bases). With 1 base removed from V and 1 base from J, the gap between germline ends came to 8 bases. The germline V gene has CDR1 ENHRY and CDR2 SYGVKD. CDR3 size: 15 residues.

V gene TRBV9 combines with J gene TRBJ2-2; TRBD1 is a possible D gene (6 bases). Between the trimmed V and J ends, which lost 4 bases and 4 bases, there was a span of 17 bases. CDR3 length: 16 amino acids. Germline V lookup: CDR1 SGDLS, CDR2 YYNGEE. As DNA, the CDR3 is TGTGCCAGCAGCTGGGGGCTACGAGGGAGCACCGGGGAGCTGTTTTTT. Residues: CASSWGLRGSTGELFF.

The V and J genes are TRBV2 and TRBJ1-2; no definite D call. The CDR3 sequence is 13 residues long. V dropped 3 bases and J dropped 4 bases, with 9 bases sitting between them. Looked up from germline, CDR1 is SNHLY and CDR2 is FYNNEI. Here the CDR3 reads CASSESGVYGYTF. DNA of the CDR3: TGTGCCAGCAGTGAGAGCGGGGTCTATGGCTACACCTTC.

The chain couples TRBV2 to TRBJ1-4; D is unclear. The V end was cut by 6 bases, the J end by 5 bases, with 13 bases between. CDR1 and CDR2 from the germline V gene are SNHLY and FYNNEI. This CDR3 region has 14 residues. As DNA, the CDR3 is TGTGCCAGCAGGGACGACGCCGTCAATGAAAAACTGTTTTTT. Its protein is CASRDDAVNEKLFF.

The chain recombines TRBV10-3 with TRBJ2-4; the D is unclear. The CDR3 extends over 14 amino acids. The germline V gene has CDR1 ENHRY and CDR2 SYGVKD. V was shortened by 0 bases and J by 3 bases, with 6 bases between the two germline ends. CDR3 in amino acids: CAISESGLKNIQYF. The CDR3 DNA reads as TGTGCCATCAGTGAGTCTGGCCTCAAAAACATTCAGTACTTC.

This clone was observed a handful of times. The gene calls are TRBV6-5 and TRBJ1-2; possible D gene TRBD1, 6 bases. Trimming stripped 2 bases from V and 6 bases from J, with 10 bases between. This CDR3 comprises 13 residues. Per the germline V gene, CDR1 is MNHEY and CDR2 is SVGAGI. The CDR3 region has the DNA TGTGCCAGCAGTTACACCAGGGGAAATGGCTACACCTTC. Its protein is CASSYTRGNGYTF.

This sequence joins TRBV20-1 and TRBJ2-1; TRBD2 agrees at 7 bases. The CDR3 totals 11 residues. Per germline, CDR1 DFQATT and CDR2 SNEGSKA (reference sequence). The chain's CDR3 is CTGVLANEQFF. DNA for the CDR3: TGCACCGGGGTACTAGCGAATGAGCAGTTCTTC.

The chain recombines TRBV5-1 with TRBJ1-2, with TRBD1 as a possible D gene (6 bases). This CDR3 is 14 amino acids long. V dropped 4 bases and J dropped 2 bases, with 12 bases sitting between them. Germline CDR1 and CDR2: SGHRS and YFSETQ. This CDR3 is CASSPLGANYGYTF. CDR3 bases: TGCGCCAGCAGCCCGTTGGGGGCCAACTATGGCTACACCTTC.

The chain joins TRBV5-8 to TRBJ1-5, with D hard to call. The germline V gene encodes CDR1 SGHTS and CDR2 YDEGEE. The CDR3 is 11 residues long. Trimming removed 4 bases at V and 3 bases at J, with 2 bases between. Here the CDR3 reads CASSPNQPQHF. CDR3 nucleotide sequence: TGTGCCAGCAGCCCCAATCAGCCCCAGCATTTT.